This T cell receptor (beta chain) was observed in a study of Ad26.COV2.S vaccination and SARS-CoV-2 variants. About the research overall: Donor got 5x10^10 or 1x10^11 viral particles of Ad26.COV2.S.

Study-wide results and limits: Analyses that measured TCR breadth and depth may have underestimated total T cell responses. Compared with placebo recipients, vaccine recipients had higher spike-specific TCR breadth.

Remarks on this clone: Antigen: not known.

Described treatment: some 20 received Ad26.COV2.S at low or high dose, single or two shots; roughly 5 received placebo; per-sample allocation not given. Sampling was performed 63 days after the first vaccine or placebo injection. The individual, an adult aged 18-55 years, was a donor in Boston. V lost 7 bases and J 4 bases, leaving 17 bases between the germline ends. Germline V gene sequence: CDR1 SNHLY, CDR2 FYNNEI. CDR3 length: 14 amino acids. Produced via immunoSEQ multiplex PCR; TCRdb's table is partial and in-frame only. The sample includes about 460,000 clones, roughly 87% of them seen just once.

The chain joins TRBV2 to TRBJ2-7; D might be TRBD1 (6 bases). This material consisted of peripheral blood, taken in a trial of Ad26.COV2.S vaccine versus placebo. The clonotype was recovered from a person aged 18-60 years who received the Ad26.COV2.S COVID-19 vaccine or a placebo. CDR3 nucleotide sequence: TGTGCCAGCATGAGGGGGTCTAATGGGTACGAGCAGTACTTC. Amino acids: CASMRGSNGYEQYF.